These 26 T cell receptor beta chains share one sample of origin, sequenced in a study of OX40 agonist ivuxolimab in advanced cancers. Some clones are missing from TCRdb's copy, which holds only in-frame ones; the method was immunoSEQ multiplex PCR. The sample lists around 79,000 clones, roughly 86% occurring once. This specimen was CD4+ or CD8+ T cells sorted from blood, taken in a trial of the OX40 agonist ivuxolimab. These receptors were taken from an adult with an advanced solid tumor such as melanoma, head and neck, liver or kidney cancer.

The gene calls are TRBV2 and TRBJ2-5; 9 bases agree with TRBD2. The junction had 8 bases not matched to a gene; V was cut back by 7 bases and J by 11 bases. The germline V gene has CDR1 SNHLY and CDR2 FYNNEI. This CDR3 spans 12 amino acids. DNA for the CDR3: TGTGCCAGCATCGCTAGCGGGACCCAGCAGTACTTC. It is translated as CASIASGTQQYF.

For the CDR3, the DNA is TGTGCCAGTGGGAAAACTAGCGGGAGAATGCGCGAGACCCAGTACTTC. Encoded protein: CASGKTSGRMRETQYF. The genes are TRBV19 and TRBJ2-5; 11 nucleotides agree with TRBD2. V lost 8 bases and J lost 5; bases outside the gene matches: 13. Germline V gives CDR1 LNHDA, CDR2 SQIVND (reference sequence). This CDR3 comprises 16 residues.

The CDR3 DNA sequence: TGTGCCAGCAGCTCCGACAGGGCTTCTAATGAAAAACTGTTTTTT. Translated: CASSSDRASNEKLFF. The V call is TRBV5-4, the J call TRBJ1-4; 7 nucleotides align to TRBD1. V was clipped by 3 bases and J by 3 bases; unmatched bases: 5. The CDR3 is 15 amino acids. The germline V gene encodes CDR1 SGHNT and CDR2 YYREEE (reference sequence).

This chain uses TRBV7-2 with TRBJ1-4, with TRBD1 as a possible D gene (5 bases). Trimming cost V 5 bases and J 3 bases, with 10 bases left between them. Germline-derived CDR1 and CDR2 are SGHTA and FQGNSA. CDR3 length: 14 amino acids. The CDR3: CASSPRTSNEKLFF. The CDR3 nucleotides are TGTGCCAGCAGCCCTCGGACATCTAATGAAAAACTGTTTTTT.

The rearrangement links TRBV19 to TRBJ1-2; the D gene is possibly TRBD1 (6 bases). The CDR3 runs 16 residues. Trimming left V 5 bases short and J 4 bases short, with 20 bases between. Germline CDR1 LNHDA, CDR2 SQIVND (reference sequence). CDR3 loop: CASSLPRGGRSYGYTF. Written as DNA, the CDR3 is TGTGCCAGTAGTCTCCCGCGGGGGGGGCGAAGCTATGGCTACACCTTC. Based on the CDR3 plus reference TRBV19 and TRBJ1-2, the full variable domain is DGGITQSPKYLFRKEGQNVTLSCEQNLNHDAMYWYRQDPGQGLRLIYYSQIVNDFQKGDIAEGYSVSREKKESFPLTVTSAQKNPTAFYLCASSLPRGGRSYGYTFGSGTRLTVV.

This chain connects TRBV25-1 to TRBJ2-3, with 9 nucleotides matching TRBD2. This CDR3 region has 16 residues. Germline V lookup: CDR1 MGHDK, CDR2 SYGVNS. V lost 4 bases to trimming and J lost 3 bases; unmatched junction nucleotides: 8. This CDR3 reads CASSAVSGSRTDTQYF. In DNA form, the CDR3 reads TGTGCCAGCAGTGCCGTTAGCGGGAGTAGGACAGATACGCAGTATTTT.

The V gene is TRBV4-2, the J gene TRBJ2-7; D is ambiguous. The CDR3 loop spans 15 amino acids. Germline loops: CDR1 LGHNA, CDR2 YNFKEQ. The V and J ends lost 0 bases and 0 bases respectively, with 9 bases between them. The CDR3 DNA follows: TGTGCCAGCAGCCAAGATCCGCGAAGCTCCTACGAGCAGTACTTC. Amino acid sequence: CASSQDPRSSYEQYF.

V and J are TRBV18 and TRBJ1-5; tentatively, D is TRBD1 (6 bases). In germline, CDR1 is KGHSH, CDR2 LQKENI. The CDR3 is made up of 15 amino acids. Trimming left V 5 bases short and J 7 bases short, with 18 bases between. The CDR3 reads CASSSNGGLKQPQHF. The CDR3 DNA reads TGTGCCAGCTCATCCAACGGGGGCCTTAAGCAGCCCCAGCATTTT.

V usage is TRBV20-1 and J usage is TRBJ1-2; no clear D gene. CDR1 and CDR2 from the germline V gene are DFQATT and SNEGSKA (reference sequence). V dropped 5 bases and J dropped 7 bases, with 11 bases sitting between them. The CDR3 is 11 residues long. The CDR3 region has the DNA TGCAGTGCTCATAAGTCGGGTGGCTACACCTTC. It encodes CSAHKSGGYTF.

The chain combines TRBV7-9 with TRBJ2-1, with TRBD2 matching 12 bases. J was trimmed by 1 base and V by 5 bases; bases with no gene match: 6. Looked up from germline, CDR1 is SEHNR and CDR2 is FQNEAQ (reference sequence). This CDR3 comprises 17 residues. This CDR3 reads CASSPTSGSGSYNEQFF. CDR3 in DNA: TGTGCCAGCAGCCCGACTAGCGGGAGCGGGTCCTACAATGAGCAGTTCTTC.

The J gene is TRBJ1-4, the V gene TRBV5-4; TRBD1 might be the D (6 bases). This CDR3 region has 16 residues. Germline CDR1 and CDR2: SGHNT and YYREEE (reference sequence). Trimming pared 4 bases from V and 7 bases from J, leaving 20 bases between. CDR3: CASSRATGDDLEKLFF. The CDR3 nucleotides are TGTGCCAGCAGCCGAGCGACAGGCGATGACCTTGAAAAACTGTTTTTT. Full variable domain (remainder filled in from reference TRBV5-4 and TRBJ1-4): ETGVTQSPTHLIKTRGQQVTLRCSSQSGHNTVSWYQQALGQGPQFIFQYYREEENGRGNFPPRFSGLQFPNYSSELNVNALELDDSALYLCASSRATGDDLEKLFFGSGTQLSVL.

This chain uses TRBV21-1 with TRBJ2-2; the table gives TRBD2 as D, unverified against the DNA. TRBV21-1 is marked as a pseudogene. The CDR3 is 12 amino acids. The CDR3 spells CARSRCTGELFF. Written as DNA, the CDR3 is TGTGCCAGATCCCGGTGCACCGGGGAGCTGTTTTTT.

This clone was detected once. V and J are TRBV7-8 and TRBJ1-2; TRBD1 might be the D (5 bases). The CDR3 runs to 15 residues. V was clipped by 4 bases and J by 4 bases, with 16 bases between them. From germline, CDR1 is SGHVS and CDR2 FQNEAQ. CDR3 region: CASSSERDPVYGYTF. DNA of the CDR3: TGTGCCAGCAGCTCCGAACGGGACCCGGTCTATGGCTACACCTTC.

This clone has a handful of counts. The rearrangement uses TRBV2 and TRBJ1-5; 7 bases are shared with TRBD1. The V gene's germline CDR1 is SNHLY and CDR2 FYNNEI. Trimming at V came to 1 base and at J to 7 bases, leaving 4 bases not matched to a gene. CDR3 size: 14 residues. DNA for the CDR3: TGTGCCAGCAGTGAAGTTACAGGGGCCCAGCCCCAGCATTTT. Residues: CASSEVTGAQPQHF.

The rearrangement uses TRBV25-1 and TRBJ1-1; D is ambiguous. The germline V gene encodes CDR1 MGHDK and CDR2 SYGVNS. V gave up 7 bases and J gave up 10 bases, with 19 bases separating them. This CDR3 region has 13 residues. The CDR3 sequence is CASTDDQGFRAFF. The CDR3 DNA is TGTGCCAGCACCGATGATCAAGGGTTCAGAGCTTTCTTT.

This clone came up once. The chain employs TRBV5-1 and TRBJ2-2; either TRBD1 or TRBD2 may fit D (5 bases each). Germline-derived CDR1 and CDR2 are SGHRS and YFSETQ. Trimming left V 1 base short and J 2 bases short, with 9 bases between. The CDR3 covers 15 residues. DNA for the CDR3: TGCGCCAGCAGCTTGCGGGACCCCAACACCGGGGAGCTGTTTTTT. The encoded protein is CASSLRDPNTGELFF.

This clone was picked up one time. The rearrangement joins TRBV25-1 to TRBJ2-4; D not certain. This CDR3 has 13 residues. The germline gives CDR1 MGHDK, CDR2 SYGVNS. V was cut by 3 bases and J by 5 bases, with 8 bases left in between. CDR3 protein: CASSDWTQNIQYF. The CDR3 nucleotides are TGTGCCAGCAGTGATTGGACCCAAAACATTCAGTACTTC.

Comments on this clone: At one end, the junction sequence differs from germline, possibly due to a read error. The gene calls are TRBV19 and TRBJ2-7; 7 bases agree with TRBD1. The CDR3 length is 15 residues. Germline values: CDR1 LNHDA, CDR2 SQIVND (reference sequence). The CDR3 coding sequence is TGTGCCAGTAGTCCATTAAACCGCTGGGACAGCCAACTTCAGTTC. Amino acids: CASSPLNRWDSQLQF. Together with reference TRBV19 and TRBJ2-7, the CDR3 gives the full variable domain: DGGITQSPKYLFRKEGQNVTLSCEQNLNHDAMYWYRQDPGQGLRLIYYSQIVNDFQKGDIAEGYSVSREKKESFPLTVTSAQKNPTAFYLCASSPLNRWDSQLQFGPGTRLTVT.

The V and J genes are TRBV25-1 and TRBJ2-1, with D maybe TRBD2 (5 bases). With 8 bases removed from V and 6 bases from J, the gap between germline ends came to 20 bases. Germline V lookup: CDR1 MGHDK, CDR2 SYGVNS. This CDR3 is 15 amino acids long. CDR3 nucleotides: TGTGCCAGCGGTCAAAGCCGAGGGAACTCCAATGAGCAGTTCTTC. As protein: CASGQSRGNSNEQFF.

This clone was picked up one time. V usage is TRBV5-1 and J usage is TRBJ1-1; TRBD1 might be the D (5 bases). Germline V gene data show CDR1 as SGHRS and CDR2 as YFSETQ. The CDR3 runs 16 residues. V was trimmed by 1 base and J by 0 bases, leaving 13 bases between them. CDR3 in DNA: TGCGCCAGCAGCTTGTCCCCGGGACTCATGAACACTGAAGCTTTCTTT. Translation: CASSLSPGLMNTEAFF.

The rearrangement joins TRBV18 to TRBJ1-6; D perhaps matches TRBD1 (6 bases). This CDR3 comprises 13 residues. Looked up from germline, CDR1 is KGHSH and CDR2 is LQKENI. Deletions cut 3 bases from V and 6 bases from J, with 6 bases between. The CDR3 DNA reads TGTGCCAGCTCACCGGACAGTAATTCACCCCTCCACTTT. It encodes CASSPDSNSPLHF.

The chain joins TRBV28 to TRBJ2-7; D may be TRBD1 or TRBD2 (5 bases each). Germline CDR1 reads MDHEN; CDR2 reads SYDVKM. V was pared by 3 bases and J by 6 bases, with 12 bases between. This CDR3 is built from 13 residues. The CDR3 sequence is CASSLGVPREQYF. DNA for the CDR3: TGTGCCAGCAGTTTGGGGGTTCCCCGCGAGCAGTACTTC. The variable domain in full, completed from reference TRBV28 and TRBJ2-7, reads DVKVTQSSRYLVKRTGEKVFLECVQDMDHENMFWYRQDPGLGLRLIYFSYDVKMKEKGDIPEGYSVSREKKERFSLILESASTNQTSMYLCASSLGVPREQYFGPGTRLTVT.

The CDR3 coding sequence is TGTGCCAGCAGTTTGGGGGCCCCGGCCACCGGGGAGCTGTTTTTT. Its protein product is CASSLGAPATGELFF. The V call is TRBV28, the J call TRBJ2-2; the D gene is possibly TRBD1 (6 bases). Germline V gives CDR1 MDHEN, CDR2 SYDVKM. Trimming took off 3 bases at V and 4 bases at J, with 12 bases between the two ends. This CDR3 is built from 15 residues.

The gene calls are TRBV12-2 and TRBJ1-5; the D call TRBD1 from the table was never checked on the DNA. TRBV12-2 is designated a pseudogene. The CDR3 has 17 residues. The CDR3 reads CASRLRDSVLRNQPQHF. Written as DNA, the CDR3 is TGTGCAAGTCGCTTAAGGGACAGCGTTTTGAGGAATCAGCCCCAGCATTTT.

This clone appeared once. The rearrangement joins TRBV7-2 to TRBJ2-1, with D perhaps TRBD2 (7 bases). The CDR3 loop spans 13 amino acids. V lost 7 bases and J 7 bases, leaving 14 bases between the germline ends. The germline V gene has CDR1 SGHTA and CDR2 FQGNSA. CDR3 sequence (DNA): TGTGCCAGCACTGGGGGGGCCGGGAATGAGCAGTTCTTC. It translates to CASTGGAGNEQFF.

V and J are TRBV5-1 and TRBJ2-7; a weak D match, TRBD1 (6 bases). Germline CDR1 reads SGHRS; CDR2 reads YFSETQ. V was clipped by 5 bases and J by 3 bases, with 21 bases between them. CDR3 length: 16 amino acids. The CDR3 DNA sequence: TGCGCCAGCAGTGGGGGCGGAACCTCCCCTCACTACGAGCAGTACTTC. Translation gives CASSGGGTSPHYEQYF. The whole variable domain, remainder taken from reference TRBV5-1 and TRBJ2-7, is KAGVTQTPRYLIKTRGQQVTLSCSPISGHRSVSWYQQTPGQGLQFLFEYFSETQRNKGNFPGRFSGRQFSNSRSEMNVSTLELGDSALYLCASSGGGTSPHYEQYFGPGTRLTVT.